One and the same sample provided the 4 T cell receptor beta chains below, sequenced in a study of blood T cell repertoires in COVID-19 (dated by TCRdb to about 2020). Library construction relied on the immunoSEQ multiplex PCR assay. TCRdb took this table from immuneACCESS and kept in-frame rearrangements with V and J called. Such tables lack part of the clones; where checked against another copy, unresolved V genes explain under half of the gap, and the rest is unexplained. The sample has 95,000 to 110,000 clones on record, around 87% of them singletons. The ten largest clones represent roughly 14% of the sample. The sequenced sample was peripheral blood. The receptors stem from a man aged 45 to 65 with acute or convalescent COVID-19.

This chain uses TRBV6-5 with TRBJ2-2, with TRBD1 matching 8 bases. The length of the CDR3 is 15 residues. V dropped 6 bases and J dropped 6; count of bases not matched to a gene: 9. CDR1 and CDR2 from the germline V gene are MNHEY and SVGAGI. The CDR3 spells CASSKGQVNSGELFF. CDR3 nucleotide sequence: TGTGCCAGCAGCAAGGGACAGGTTAATTCCGGGGAGCTGTTTTTT.

The J gene is TRBJ1-6, the V gene TRBV20-1; D not certain. CDR3 length equals 14 residues. Trimming left V 3 bases short and J 3 bases short, with 9 bases between. CDR1 and CDR2 from the germline V gene are DFQATT and SNEGSKA (reference sequence). This CDR3 reads CSASEGSYNSPLHF. The CDR3 bases are TGCAGTGCTAGTGAGGGCAGCTATAATTCACCCCTCCACTTT.

The chain is built from TRBV15 and TRBJ2-1; 7 positions agree with TRBD2. This CDR3 is 16 amino acids long. The germline gives CDR1 LNHNV, CDR2 YYDKDF (reference sequence). V lost 1 base, J lost 1 base, and 4 bases stayed unmatched. The CDR3: CATSRVASGSYNEQFF. CDR3 DNA sequence: TGTGCCACCAGCAGAGTGGCTAGCGGATCCTACAATGAGCAGTTCTTC. Complete variable domain (other parts from reference TRBV15 and TRBJ2-1): DAMVIQNPRYQVTQFGKPVTLSCSQTLNHNVMYWYQQKSSQAPKLLFHYYDKDFNNEADTPDNFQSRRPNTSFCFLDIRSPGLGDTAMYLCATSRVASGSYNEQFFGPGTRLTVL.

The gene calls are TRBV5-1 and TRBJ2-7; 9 positions match TRBD1. Germline V gene sequence: CDR1 SGHRS, CDR2 YFSETQ. J lost 2 bases, V lost 4 bases, and 4 bases had no gene match. CDR3 length: 14 amino acids. CDR3 bases: TGCGCCAGCAGCCCGGGACAGGGTGCCTACGAGCAGTACTTC. This codes for CASSPGQGAYEQYF.